This T cell receptor (beta chain) stems from a study of T cell changes during pregnancy in multiple sclerosis. V gave up 3 bases and J gave up 6 bases; unmatched junction bases: 10. The CDR3 is 16 residues long. Per germline, CDR1 MGHRA and CDR2 YSYEKL. The repertoire was sequenced with immunoSEQ multiplex PCR; TCRdb's copy has only in-frame clones and lacks some. Among 40,000 or so clones listed, under 95% were seen once. The material sequenced was CD8+ T cells from peripheral blood mononuclear cells, taken in the first trimester of pregnancy. The chain employs TRBV4-1 and TRBJ1-5; the match to TRBD1 covers 8 bases. This TCR was recovered from a female donor with multiple sclerosis, enrolled in a pregnancy study. Here the CDR3 reads CASSHQEGQGGQPQHF. The DNA for the CDR3 is TGCGCCAGCAGCCATCAGGAAGGACAGGGAGGTCAGCCCCAGCATTTT.